This T cell receptor beta chain was obtained from a study of regulatory T cells in long-lasting Graves disease. Study-level background: Persistent Graves' disease meant over 5 years of antithyroid drugs with positive TSH receptor antibodies.

The time point here: persistent/refractory GD, antithyroid drugs over 5 years with positive TRAb. Following extraction of RNA from PBMCs, that RNA was used to make the TCR library. Notes on the study in general: Among samples with persistent disease, TRBV28, TRBJ1-2 and TRBJ2-5 were favored.

The authors built TCR beta libraries using iRepertoire HTBI primers and Arm-PCR of CDR3 regions. In TCRdb, the multiplex PCR reads were re-called with MiXCR into one record per CDR3 protein. The table records fewer than 550,000 distinct CDR3 sequences, 20% to 25% of them present only once. The CDR3 loop spans 15 amino acids. Germline V gives CDR1 MNHNS, CDR2 SASEGT. Trimming pared 4 bases from V and 0 bases from J, leaving 7 bases between. This clonotype was seen many times. As yet, its antigen is unknown. The input for sequencing was peripheral blood mononuclear cells (PBMCs), taken when the disease was refractory, from a patient treated with antithyroid drugs. The receptor's source is a female donor with Graves disease. The chain employs TRBV6-1 and TRBJ2-6; D not certain. CDR3: CASSGLFSGANVLTF. In DNA form, the CDR3 reads TGTGCCAGCAGTGGCCTTTTCTCTGGGGCCAACGTCCTGACTTTC.